These 5 T cell receptor beta chains came from one sample sequenced in a study of Ad26.COV2.S vaccination and SARS-CoV-2 variants. Treatment noted: some 20 received Ad26.COV2.S at low or high dose, single or two shots; about 5 received placebo; per-sample allocation not given. The study sampled participants on day 63 after the first vaccine or placebo injection. Clones were sequenced by immunoSEQ multiplex PCR, and TCRdb holds only the in-frame ones, with some missing. This table has about 350,000 clones, about 88% appearing once. The sample here was peripheral blood, taken in a trial of Ad26.COV2.S vaccine versus placebo. All receptors come from a person between 18 and 60 years old who received the Ad26.COV2.S COVID-19 vaccine or a placebo.

This clone was seen ten or more times. This chain connects TRBV19 to TRBJ2-3; the match to TRBD2 covers 7 bases. V shed 9 bases and J 0 bases; nucleotides not matched to a gene: 9. Germline assignment: CDR1 LNHDA and CDR2 SQIVND (reference sequence). The length of the CDR3 is 15 residues. CDR3 sequence: CASGTGLVSTDTQYF. The CDR3 DNA sequence: TGTGCCAGCGGAACCGGACTAGTGAGCACAGATACGCAGTATTTT.

The rearrangement links TRBV4-1 to TRBJ2-7; D unclear. The length of the CDR3 is 13 residues. Germline CDR1 reads MGHRA; CDR2 reads YSYEKL. V was clipped by 3 bases and J by 3 bases, with 9 bases between them. The CDR3 DNA reads TGCGCCAGCAGCCATGGATTGGGCTACGAGCAGTACTTC. This sequence encodes CASSHGLGYEQYF.

The chain links TRBV19 to TRBJ2-7; 16 nucleotides line up with TRBD2. Losses at the gene ends were 9 bases for V and 4 bases for J; bases not matched to a gene: 15. This CDR3 region has 18 residues. CDR1 is LNHDA, CDR2 SQIVND, per germline (reference sequence). CDR3 sequence reads: CARSPGTSGRDQKYEQYF. In DNA, the CDR3 is TGTGCCAGGTCTCCCGGGACTAGCGGGAGGGACCAGAAGTACGAGCAGTACTTC. The complete variable domain, with remaining parts taken from reference TRBV19 and TRBJ2-7, reads DGGITQSPKYLFRKEGQNVTLSCEQNLNHDAMYWYRQDPGQGLRLIYYSQIVNDFQKGDIAEGYSVSREKKESFPLTVTSAQKNPTAFYLCARSPGTSGRDQKYEQYFGPGTRLTVT.

The V gene is TRBV7-2, the J gene TRBJ2-3, with 11 positions matching TRBD1. The CDR3 loop spans 16 amino acids. With V trimmed by 1 base and J by 6 bases, 6 bases remained unmatched. Looked up from germline, CDR1 is SGHTA and CDR2 is FQGNSA. In DNA form, the CDR3 reads TGTGCCAGCAGCTTAGAGGGACAGGGGGACGGGGATACGCAGTATTTT. Its protein is CASSLEGQGDGDTQYF.

The rearrangement links TRBV12-3 or TRBV12-4 to TRBJ1-1; D gene unclear. The CDR3 loop spans 12 amino acids. The V gene lost 2 bases and the J gene lost 1 base, with 2 bases spanning the gap. The CDR3 reads CASSLPNTEAFF. The CDR3 bases are TGTGCCAGCAGTTTACCGAACACTGAAGCTTTCTTT.